This TCR beta chain was documented in a study of regulatory T cells in long-lasting Graves disease. Time point meaning: newly diagnosed GD, antithyroid drugs for less than 3 months. PBMC-extracted RNA yielded the TCR library. This clonotype was seen only a few times. Germline-derived CDR1 and CDR2 are SEHNR and FQNEAQ (reference sequence). CDR3 size: 12 residues. V lost 7 bases to trimming and J lost 6 bases, with 13 bases between them. CDR3 regions were amplified by Arm-PCR using iRepertoire HTBI primers to build TCR beta libraries. TCRdb re-called the multiplex PCR reads with MiXCR, one entry per CDR3 protein. The sample yields 400,000 to 450,000 distinct CDR3 sequences, roughly 15% seen once. These data were also filed under a second study, of T cells in Graves' hyperthyroidism and ophthalmopathy. That paper states: Any patient presenting with uncontrolled infection, other autoimmune disease, pregnancy or lactation was left out. The model anticipated ophthalmopathy a median around six months pre-onset.

This sequence joins TRBV7-9 and TRBJ2-7, with a tentative D call TRBD2 (5 bases). This specimen was peripheral blood mononuclear cells (PBMCs), taken at new diagnosis, from a patient treated with antithyroid drugs. This TCR came from a woman aged 30 to 39 with Graves disease. This chain's CDR3 is CASTRGPGEQYF. The CDR3 nucleotides read TGTGCCAGCACCAGAGGGCCTGGCGAGCAGTACTTC.